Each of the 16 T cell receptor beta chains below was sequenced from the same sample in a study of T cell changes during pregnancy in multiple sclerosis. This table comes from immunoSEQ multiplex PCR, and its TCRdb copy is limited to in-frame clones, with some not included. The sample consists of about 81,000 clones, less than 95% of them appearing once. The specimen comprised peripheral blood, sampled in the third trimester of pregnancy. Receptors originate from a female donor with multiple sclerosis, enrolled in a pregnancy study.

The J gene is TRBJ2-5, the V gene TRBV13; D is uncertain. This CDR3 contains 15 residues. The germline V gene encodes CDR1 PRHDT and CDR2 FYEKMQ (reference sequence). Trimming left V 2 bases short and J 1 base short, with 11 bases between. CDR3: CASSLPAEAQETQYF. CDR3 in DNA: TGTGCCAGCAGCTTACCCGCGGAAGCCCAAGAGACCCAGTACTTC.

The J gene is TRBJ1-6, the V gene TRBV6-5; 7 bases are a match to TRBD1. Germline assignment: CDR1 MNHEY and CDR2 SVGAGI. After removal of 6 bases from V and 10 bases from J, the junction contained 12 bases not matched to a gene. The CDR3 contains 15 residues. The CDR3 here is CASSLDSARGSPLHF. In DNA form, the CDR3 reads TGTGCCAGCAGCCTAGACAGTGCCAGGGGGTCACCCCTCCACTTT.

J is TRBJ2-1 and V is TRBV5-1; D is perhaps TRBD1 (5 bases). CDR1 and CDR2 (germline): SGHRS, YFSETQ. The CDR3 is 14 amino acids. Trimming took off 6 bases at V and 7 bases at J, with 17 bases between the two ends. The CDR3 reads CASMRGAPRNEQFF. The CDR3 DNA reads TGCGCCAGCATGCGTGGGGCGCCTCGGAATGAGCAGTTCTTC. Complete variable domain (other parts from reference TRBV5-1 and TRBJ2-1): KAGVTQTPRYLIKTRGQQVTLSCSPISGHRSVSWYQQTPGQGLQFLFEYFSETQRNKGNFPGRFSGRQFSNSRSEMNVSTLELGDSALYLCASMRGAPRNEQFFGPGTRLTVL.

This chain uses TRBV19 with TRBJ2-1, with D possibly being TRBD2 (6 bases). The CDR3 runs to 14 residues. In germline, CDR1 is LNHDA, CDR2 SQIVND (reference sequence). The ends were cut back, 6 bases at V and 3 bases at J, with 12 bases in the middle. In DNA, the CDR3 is TGTGCCAGTAGAACGCGGGGCAGCTACAATGAGCAGTTCTTC. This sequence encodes CASRTRGSYNEQFF.

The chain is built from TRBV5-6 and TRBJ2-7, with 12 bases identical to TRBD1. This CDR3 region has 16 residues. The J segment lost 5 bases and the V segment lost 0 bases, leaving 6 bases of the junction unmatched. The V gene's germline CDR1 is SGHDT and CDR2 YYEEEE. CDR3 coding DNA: TGTGCCAGCAGCTTGGTGGGACAGGGGGCTGTCAACGAGCAGTACTTC. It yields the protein CASSLVGQGAVNEQYF.

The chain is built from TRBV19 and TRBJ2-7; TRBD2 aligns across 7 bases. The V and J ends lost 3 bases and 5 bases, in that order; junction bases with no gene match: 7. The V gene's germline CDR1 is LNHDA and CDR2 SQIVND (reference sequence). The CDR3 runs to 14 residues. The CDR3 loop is CASSMSGAPDEQYF. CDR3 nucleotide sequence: TGTGCCAGTAGTATGAGCGGGGCTCCGGACGAGCAGTACTTC.

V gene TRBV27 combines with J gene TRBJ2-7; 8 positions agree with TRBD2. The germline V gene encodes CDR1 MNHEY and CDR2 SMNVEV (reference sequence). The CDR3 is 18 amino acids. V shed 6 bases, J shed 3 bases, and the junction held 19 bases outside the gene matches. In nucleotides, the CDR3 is TGTGCCAGCAGCCGTGACGGGTTCTTAAGCGGGGGTAGCTACGAGCAGTACTTC. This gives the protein CASSRDGFLSGGSYEQYF.

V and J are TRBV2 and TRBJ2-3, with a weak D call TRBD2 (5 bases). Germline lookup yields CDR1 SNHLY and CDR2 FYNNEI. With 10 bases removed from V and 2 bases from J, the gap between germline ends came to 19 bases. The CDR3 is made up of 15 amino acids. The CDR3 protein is CATYGEKRVTDTQYF. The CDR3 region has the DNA TGTGCCACTTATGGGGAGAAACGGGTCACAGATACGCAGTATTTT.

The DNA of the CDR3 is TGCGCCAGCAGCTTGCCGGCACCGGAGCGCACAGATACGCAGTATTTT. Its protein is CASSLPAPERTDTQYF. J is TRBJ2-3 and V is TRBV5-1, with D hard to call. The CDR3 sequence is 16 residues long. V lost 1 base, J lost 1 base, and 13 bases lay in between. Germline CDR1 SGHRS, CDR2 YFSETQ.

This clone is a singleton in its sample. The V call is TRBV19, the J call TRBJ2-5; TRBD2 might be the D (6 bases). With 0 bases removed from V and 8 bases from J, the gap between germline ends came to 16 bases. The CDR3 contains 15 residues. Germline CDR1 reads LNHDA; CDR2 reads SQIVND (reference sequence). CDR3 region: CASSIDAGGPTTQYF. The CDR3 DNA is TGTGCCAGTAGTATAGATGCTGGAGGGCCGACTACCCAGTACTTC.

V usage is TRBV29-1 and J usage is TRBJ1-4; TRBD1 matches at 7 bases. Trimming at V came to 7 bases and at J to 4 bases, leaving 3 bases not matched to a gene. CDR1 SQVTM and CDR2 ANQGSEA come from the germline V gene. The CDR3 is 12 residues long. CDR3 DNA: TGCAGCGGTACAGGGGTTAATGAAAAACTGTTTTTT. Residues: CSGTGVNEKLFF. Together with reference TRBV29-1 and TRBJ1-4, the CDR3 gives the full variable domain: SAVISQKPSRDICQRGTSLTIQCQVDSQVTMMFWYRQQPGQSLTLIATANQGSEATYESGFVIDKFPISRPNLTFSTLTVSNMSPEDSSIYLCSGTGVNEKLFFGSGTQLSVL.

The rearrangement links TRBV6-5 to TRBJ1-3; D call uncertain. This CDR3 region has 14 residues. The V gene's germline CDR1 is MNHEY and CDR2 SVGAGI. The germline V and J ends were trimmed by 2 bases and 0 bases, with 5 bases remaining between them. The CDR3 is CASSYELSGNTIYF. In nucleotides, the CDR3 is TGTGCCAGCAGTTACGAACTCTCTGGAAACACCATATATTTT.

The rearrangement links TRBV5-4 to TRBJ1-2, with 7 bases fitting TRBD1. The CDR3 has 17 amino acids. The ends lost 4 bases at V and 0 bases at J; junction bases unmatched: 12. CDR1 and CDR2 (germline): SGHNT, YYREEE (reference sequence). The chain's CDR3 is CASSPGQGVSSNYGYTF. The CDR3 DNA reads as TGTGCCAGCAGCCCCGGGCAGGGGGTGAGCTCTAACTATGGCTACACCTTC.

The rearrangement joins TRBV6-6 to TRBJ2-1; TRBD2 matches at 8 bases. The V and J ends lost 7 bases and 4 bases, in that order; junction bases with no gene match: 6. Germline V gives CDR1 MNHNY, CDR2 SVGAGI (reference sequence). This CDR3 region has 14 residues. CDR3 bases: TGTGCCAGCATGGTTACTAGCGGTTACAATGAGCAGTTCTTC. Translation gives CASMVTSGYNEQFF.

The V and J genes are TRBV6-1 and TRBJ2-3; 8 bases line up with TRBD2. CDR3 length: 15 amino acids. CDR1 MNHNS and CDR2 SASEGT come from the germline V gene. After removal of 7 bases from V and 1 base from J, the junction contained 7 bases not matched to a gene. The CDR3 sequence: CASMRERGRTDTQYF. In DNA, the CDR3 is TGTGCCAGCATGAGGGAGCGGGGGCGCACAGATACGCAGTATTTT.

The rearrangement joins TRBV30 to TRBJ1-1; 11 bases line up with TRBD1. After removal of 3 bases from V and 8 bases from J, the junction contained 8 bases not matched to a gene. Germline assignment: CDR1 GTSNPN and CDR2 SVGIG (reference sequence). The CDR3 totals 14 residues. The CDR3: CAWSFGTGGSEAFF. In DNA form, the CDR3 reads TGTGCCTGGAGCTTCGGGACAGGGGGATCAGAAGCTTTCTTT. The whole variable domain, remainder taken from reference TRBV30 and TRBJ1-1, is SQTIHQWPATLVQPVGSPLSLECTVEGTSNPNLYWYRQAAGRGLQLLFYSVGIGQISSEVPQNLSASRPQDRQFILSSKKLLLSDSGFYLCAWSFGTGGSEAFFGQGTRLTVV.